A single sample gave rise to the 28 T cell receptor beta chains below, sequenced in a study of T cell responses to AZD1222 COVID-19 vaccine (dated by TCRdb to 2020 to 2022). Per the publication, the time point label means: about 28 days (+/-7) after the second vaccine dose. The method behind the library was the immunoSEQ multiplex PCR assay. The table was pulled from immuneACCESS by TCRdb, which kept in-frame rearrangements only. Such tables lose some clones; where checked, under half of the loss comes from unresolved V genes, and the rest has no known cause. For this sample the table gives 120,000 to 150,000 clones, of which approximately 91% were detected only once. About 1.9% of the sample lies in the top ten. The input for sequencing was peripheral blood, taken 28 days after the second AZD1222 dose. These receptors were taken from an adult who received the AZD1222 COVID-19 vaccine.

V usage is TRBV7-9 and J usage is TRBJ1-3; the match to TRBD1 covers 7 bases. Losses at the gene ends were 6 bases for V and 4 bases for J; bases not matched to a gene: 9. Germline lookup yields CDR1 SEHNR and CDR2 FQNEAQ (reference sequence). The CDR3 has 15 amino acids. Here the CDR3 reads CASSRTGAPGNTIYF. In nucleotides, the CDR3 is TGTGCCAGCAGTCGTACAGGGGCGCCCGGAAACACCATATATTTT.

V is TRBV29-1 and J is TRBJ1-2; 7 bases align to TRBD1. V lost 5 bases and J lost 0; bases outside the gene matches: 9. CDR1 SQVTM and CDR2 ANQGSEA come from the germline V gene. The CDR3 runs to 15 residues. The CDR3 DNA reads TGCAGCGTTTTAGAACGGGACAGAACTAACTATGGCTACACCTTC. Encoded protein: CSVLERDRTNYGYTF. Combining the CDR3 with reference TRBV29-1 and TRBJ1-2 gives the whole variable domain SAVISQKPSRDICQRGTSLTIQCQVDSQVTMMFWYRQQPGQSLTLIATANQGSEATYESGFVIDKFPISRPNLTFSTLTVSNMSPEDSSIYLCSVLERDRTNYGYTFGSGTRLTVV.

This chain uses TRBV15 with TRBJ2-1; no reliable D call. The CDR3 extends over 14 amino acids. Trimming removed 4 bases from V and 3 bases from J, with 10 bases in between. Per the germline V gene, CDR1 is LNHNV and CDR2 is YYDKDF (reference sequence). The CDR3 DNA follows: TGTGCCACCAGCACTCATTGGGTCTACAATGAGCAGTTCTTC. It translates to CATSTHWVYNEQFF. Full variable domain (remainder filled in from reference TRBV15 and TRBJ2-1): DAMVIQNPRYQVTQFGKPVTLSCSQTLNHNVMYWYQQKSSQAPKLLFHYYDKDFNNEADTPDNFQSRRPNTSFCFLDIRSPGLGDTAMYLCATSTHWVYNEQFFGPGTRLTVL.

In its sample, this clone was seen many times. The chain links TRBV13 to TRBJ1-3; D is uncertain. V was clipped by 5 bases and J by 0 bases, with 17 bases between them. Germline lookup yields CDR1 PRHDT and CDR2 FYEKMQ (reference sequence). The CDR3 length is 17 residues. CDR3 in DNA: TGTGCCAGCAGCCCACGAACCTGGTCGGACTCTGGAAACACCATATATTTT. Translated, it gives CASSPRTWSDSGNTIYF.

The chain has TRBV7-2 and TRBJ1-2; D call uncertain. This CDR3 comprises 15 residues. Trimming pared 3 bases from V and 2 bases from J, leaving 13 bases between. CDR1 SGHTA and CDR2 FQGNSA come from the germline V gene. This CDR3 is CASSFSRAANYGYTF. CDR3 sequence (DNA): TGTGCCAGCAGCTTCTCCCGGGCGGCGAACTATGGCTACACCTTC.

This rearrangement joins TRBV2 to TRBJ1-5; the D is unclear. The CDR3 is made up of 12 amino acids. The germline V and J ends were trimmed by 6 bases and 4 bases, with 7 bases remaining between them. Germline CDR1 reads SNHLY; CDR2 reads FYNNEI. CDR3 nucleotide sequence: TGTGCCAGCAGCGACTGGAATCAGCCCCAGCATTTT. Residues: CASSDWNQPQHF.

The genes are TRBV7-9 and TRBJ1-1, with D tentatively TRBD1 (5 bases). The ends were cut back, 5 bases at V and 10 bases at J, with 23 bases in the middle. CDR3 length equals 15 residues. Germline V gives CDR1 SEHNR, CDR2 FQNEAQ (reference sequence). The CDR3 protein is CASSLREATDLRAFF. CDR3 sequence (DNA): TGTGCCAGCAGCCTTAGGGAAGCGACAGACCTGCGAGCTTTCTTT.

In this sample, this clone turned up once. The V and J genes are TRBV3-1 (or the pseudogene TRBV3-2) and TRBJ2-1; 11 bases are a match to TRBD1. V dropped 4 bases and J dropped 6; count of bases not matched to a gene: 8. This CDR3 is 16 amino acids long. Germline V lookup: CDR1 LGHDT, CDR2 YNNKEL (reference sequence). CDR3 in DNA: TGTGCCAGCAGCCCAACCTGGGACAGGGGGGGCAATGAGCAGTTCTTC. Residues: CASSPTWDRGGNEQFF.

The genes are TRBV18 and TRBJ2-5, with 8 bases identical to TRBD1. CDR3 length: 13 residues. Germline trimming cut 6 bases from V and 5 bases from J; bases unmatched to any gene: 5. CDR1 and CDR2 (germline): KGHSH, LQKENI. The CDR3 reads CASSSGGGETQYF. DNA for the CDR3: TGTGCCAGCTCGTCAGGGGGCGGTGAGACCCAGTACTTC.

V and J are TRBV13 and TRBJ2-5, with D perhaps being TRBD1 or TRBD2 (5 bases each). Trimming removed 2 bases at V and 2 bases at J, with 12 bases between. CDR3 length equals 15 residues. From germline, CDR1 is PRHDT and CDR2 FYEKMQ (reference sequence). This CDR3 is CASSLRGPGQETQYF. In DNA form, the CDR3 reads TGTGCCAGCAGCTTAAGGGGCCCGGGACAAGAGACCCAGTACTTC.

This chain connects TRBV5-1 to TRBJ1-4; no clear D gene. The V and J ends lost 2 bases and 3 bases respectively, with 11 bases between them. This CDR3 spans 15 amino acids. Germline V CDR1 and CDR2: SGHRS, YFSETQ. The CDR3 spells CASSFHDRSNEKLFF. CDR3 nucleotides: TGCGCCAGCAGCTTCCATGACCGATCTAATGAAAAACTGTTTTTT.

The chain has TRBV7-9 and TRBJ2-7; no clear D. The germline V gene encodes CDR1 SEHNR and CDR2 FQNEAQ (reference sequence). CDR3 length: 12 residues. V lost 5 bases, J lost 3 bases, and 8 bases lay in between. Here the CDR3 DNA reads TGTGCCAGCAGCCCCCCTAACTACGAGCAGTACTTC. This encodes CASSPPNYEQYF. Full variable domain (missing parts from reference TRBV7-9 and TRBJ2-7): DTGVSQNPRHKITKRGQNVTFRCDPISEHNRLYWYRQTLGQGPEFLTYFQNEAQLEKSRLLSDRFSAERPKGSFSTLEIQRTEQGDSAMYLCASSPPNYEQYFGPGTRLTVT.

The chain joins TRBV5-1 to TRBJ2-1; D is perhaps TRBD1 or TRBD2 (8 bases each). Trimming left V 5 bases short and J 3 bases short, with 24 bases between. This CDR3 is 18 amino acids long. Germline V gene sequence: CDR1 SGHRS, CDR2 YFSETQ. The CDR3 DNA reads TGCGCCAGCAGACGGACAGGGAGTACTAGCGGAGTCTACAATGAGCAGTTCTTC. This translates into CASRRTGSTSGVYNEQFF.

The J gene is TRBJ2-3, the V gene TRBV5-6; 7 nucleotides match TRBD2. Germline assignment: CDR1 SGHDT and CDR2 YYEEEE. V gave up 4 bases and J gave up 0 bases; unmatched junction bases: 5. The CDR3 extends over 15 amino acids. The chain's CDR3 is CASSPGGRSTDTQYF. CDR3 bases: TGTGCCAGCAGCCCGGGAGGTAGAAGCACAGATACGCAGTATTTT.

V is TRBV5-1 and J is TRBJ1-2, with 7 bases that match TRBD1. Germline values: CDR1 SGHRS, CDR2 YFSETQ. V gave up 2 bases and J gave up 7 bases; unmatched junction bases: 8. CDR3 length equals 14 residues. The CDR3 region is CASSFQGDSLGYTF. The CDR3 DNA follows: TGCGCCAGCAGCTTCCAAGGGGACAGCCTTGGCTACACCTTC.

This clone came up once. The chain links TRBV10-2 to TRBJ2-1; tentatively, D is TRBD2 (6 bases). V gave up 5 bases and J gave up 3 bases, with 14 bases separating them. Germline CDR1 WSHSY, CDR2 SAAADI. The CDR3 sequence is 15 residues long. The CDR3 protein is CASSLIAVNYNEQFF. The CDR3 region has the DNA TGCGCCAGCAGTCTCATAGCGGTAAACTACAATGAGCAGTTCTTC.

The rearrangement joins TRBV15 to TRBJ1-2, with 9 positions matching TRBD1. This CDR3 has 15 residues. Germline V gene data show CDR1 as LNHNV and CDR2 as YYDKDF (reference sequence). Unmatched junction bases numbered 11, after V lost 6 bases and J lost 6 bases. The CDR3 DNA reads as TGTGCCACCAGAAGGTCAACAGGGGGCGTGGATGGCTACACCTTC. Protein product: CATRRSTGGVDGYTF.

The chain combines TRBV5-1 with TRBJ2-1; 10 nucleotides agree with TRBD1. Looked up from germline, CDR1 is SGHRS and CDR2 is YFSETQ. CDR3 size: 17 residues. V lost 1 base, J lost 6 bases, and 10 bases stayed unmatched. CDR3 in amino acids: CASSLQDRGYRGNEQFF. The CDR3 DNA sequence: TGCGCCAGCAGCTTGCAGGACAGGGGGTATCGGGGCAATGAGCAGTTCTTC.

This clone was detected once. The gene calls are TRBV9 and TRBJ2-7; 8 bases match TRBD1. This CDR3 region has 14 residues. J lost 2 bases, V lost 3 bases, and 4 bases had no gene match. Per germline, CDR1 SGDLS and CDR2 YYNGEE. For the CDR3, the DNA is TGTGCCAGCAGCGCTGGACAGGGACCCTACGAGCAGTACTTC. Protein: CASSAGQGPYEQYF. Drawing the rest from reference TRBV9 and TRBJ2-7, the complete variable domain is DSGVTQTPKHLITATGQRVTLRCSPRSGDLSVYWYQQSLDQGLQFLIQYYNGEERAKGNILERFSAQQFPDLHSELNLSSLELGDSALYFCASSAGQGPYEQYFGPGTRLTVT.

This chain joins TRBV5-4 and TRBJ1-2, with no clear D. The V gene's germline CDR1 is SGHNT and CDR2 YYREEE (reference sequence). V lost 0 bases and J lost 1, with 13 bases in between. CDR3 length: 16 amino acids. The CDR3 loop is CASSLAPFSGNYGYTF. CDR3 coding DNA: TGTGCCAGCAGCTTGGCACCGTTTAGTGGTAACTATGGCTACACCTTC.

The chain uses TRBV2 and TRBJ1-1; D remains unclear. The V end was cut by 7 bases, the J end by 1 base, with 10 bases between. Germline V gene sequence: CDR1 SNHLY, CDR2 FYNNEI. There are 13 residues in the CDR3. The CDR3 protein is CASKVEGNTEAFF. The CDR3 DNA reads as TGTGCCAGCAAGGTGGAGGGGAACACTGAAGCTTTCTTT.

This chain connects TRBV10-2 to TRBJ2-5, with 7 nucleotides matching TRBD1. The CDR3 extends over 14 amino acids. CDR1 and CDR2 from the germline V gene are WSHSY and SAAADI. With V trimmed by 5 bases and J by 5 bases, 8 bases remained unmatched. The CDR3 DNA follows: TGCGCCAGCAGTTCGACAGGGTTGTACGAGACCCAGTACTTC. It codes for CASSSTGLYETQYF.

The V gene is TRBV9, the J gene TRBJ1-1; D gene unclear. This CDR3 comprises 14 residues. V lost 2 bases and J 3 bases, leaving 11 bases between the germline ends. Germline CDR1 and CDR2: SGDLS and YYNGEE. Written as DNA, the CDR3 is TGTGCCAGCAGCGTCGAGGGCTGGGACACTGAAGCTTTCTTT. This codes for CASSVEGWDTEAFF.

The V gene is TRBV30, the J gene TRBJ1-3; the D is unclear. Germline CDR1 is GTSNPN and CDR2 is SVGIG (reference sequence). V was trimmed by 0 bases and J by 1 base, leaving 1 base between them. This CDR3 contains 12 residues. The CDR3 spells CAWSVSGNTIYF. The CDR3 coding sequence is TGTGCCTGGAGTGTATCTGGAAACACCATATATTTT.

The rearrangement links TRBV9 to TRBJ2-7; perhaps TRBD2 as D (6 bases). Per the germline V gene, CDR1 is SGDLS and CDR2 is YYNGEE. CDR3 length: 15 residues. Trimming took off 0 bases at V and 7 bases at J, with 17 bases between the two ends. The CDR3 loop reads CASSVEGSGPAEQYF. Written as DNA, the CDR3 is TGTGCCAGCAGCGTAGAGGGTAGCGGCCCGGCGGAGCAGTACTTC. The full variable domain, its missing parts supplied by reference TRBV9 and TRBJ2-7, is DSGVTQTPKHLITATGQRVTLRCSPRSGDLSVYWYQQSLDQGLQFLIQYYNGEERAKGNILERFSAQQFPDLHSELNLSSLELGDSALYFCASSVEGSGPAEQYFGPGTRLTVT.

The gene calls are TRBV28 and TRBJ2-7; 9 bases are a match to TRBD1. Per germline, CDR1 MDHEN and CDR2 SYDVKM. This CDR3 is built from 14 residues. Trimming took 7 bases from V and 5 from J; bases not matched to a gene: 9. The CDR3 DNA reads TGTGCCAGCACTACCGGGACAGGGTTCCACGAGCAGTACTTC. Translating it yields CASTTGTGFHEQYF.

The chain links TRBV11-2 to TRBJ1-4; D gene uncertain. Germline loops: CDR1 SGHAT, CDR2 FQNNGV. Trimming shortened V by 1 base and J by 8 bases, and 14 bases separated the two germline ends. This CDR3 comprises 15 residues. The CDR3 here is CASSLVTVGGEKLFF. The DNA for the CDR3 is TGTGCCAGCAGCTTAGTGACCGTGGGAGGCGAAAAACTGTTTTTT.

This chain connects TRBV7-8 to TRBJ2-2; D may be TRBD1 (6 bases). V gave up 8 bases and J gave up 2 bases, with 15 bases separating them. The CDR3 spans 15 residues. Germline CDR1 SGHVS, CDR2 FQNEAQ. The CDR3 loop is CASGIRDTNTGELFF. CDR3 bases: TGTGCCAGCGGGATCCGGGACACCAACACCGGGGAGCTGTTTTTT.